A single sample is the source of the 5 T cell receptor beta chains below, sequenced in a study of blood T cell repertoires in COVID-19. Produced via immunoSEQ multiplex PCR; TCRdb's table is partial and in-frame only. The table lists about 33,000 clones, 87% of them singletons. The sample was peripheral blood. The receptors derive from a man aged 55 to 70 with acute or convalescent COVID-19.

The CDR3, as DNA: TGTGCCAGTAGTATTTTCTTGGGACAGGGAAATCAGCCCCAGCATTTT. As protein: CASSIFLGQGNQPQHF. This chain connects TRBV19 to TRBJ1-5; 9 nucleotides match TRBD1. The CDR3 runs 16 residues. V trimming: 3 bases; J trimming: 4 bases; junction bases outside the gene matches: 7. Germline CDR1 reads LNHDA; CDR2 reads SQIVND (reference sequence).

The table lists this clone with a few counts. This chain joins TRBV19 and TRBJ2-2; TRBD2 agrees at 8 bases. CDR3 length equals 15 residues. The germline V gene encodes CDR1 LNHDA and CDR2 SQIVND (reference sequence). The trim removed 5 bases at V and 4 bases at J, leaving 6 bases unmatched. The CDR3: CASSPRTSPTGELFF. The CDR3, as DNA: TGTGCCAGTAGTCCCCGGACTAGCCCCACCGGGGAGCTGTTTTTT.

The gene calls are TRBV19 and TRBJ2-5, with 8 bases identical to TRBD2. The CDR3 is 15 amino acids. The ends lost 7 bases at V and 6 bases at J; junction bases unmatched: 13. The germline CDR1 and CDR2 sequences are LNHDA and SQIVND (reference sequence). The CDR3 spells CASTDSGIGRQTQYF. The CDR3 DNA reads as TGTGCCAGTACCGATAGCGGGATCGGTAGGCAGACCCAGTACTTC.

Only one count was recorded for this clone. The rearrangement uses TRBV6-5 and TRBJ1-2; 7 bases are shared with TRBD1. Germline CDR1 MNHEY, CDR2 SVGAGI. The CDR3 totals 15 residues. V lost 5 bases to trimming and J lost 7 bases; unmatched junction nucleotides: 13. CDR3 sequence (DNA): TGTGCCAGCAGTCCCACGACAGGGAGTGCCCGTGGCTACACCTTC. Protein: CASSPTTGSARGYTF.

CDR3 in amino acids: CASSERSGNEQFF. The CDR3 nucleotides are TGTGCCAGCAGTGAACGTAGCGGGAATGAGCAGTTCTTC. The genes are TRBV25-1 and TRBJ2-1; 7 nucleotides line up with TRBD2. There are 13 residues in the CDR3. The germline V gene encodes CDR1 MGHDK and CDR2 SYGVNS. V was pared by 2 bases and J by 7 bases, with 2 bases of the junction left unmatched. The variable domain in full, completed from reference TRBV25-1 and TRBJ2-1, reads EADIYQTPRYLVIGTGKKITLECSQTMGHDKMYWYQQDPGMELHLIHYSYGVNSTEKGDLSSESTVSRIRTEHFPLTLESARPSHTSQYLCASSERSGNEQFFGPGTRLTVL.